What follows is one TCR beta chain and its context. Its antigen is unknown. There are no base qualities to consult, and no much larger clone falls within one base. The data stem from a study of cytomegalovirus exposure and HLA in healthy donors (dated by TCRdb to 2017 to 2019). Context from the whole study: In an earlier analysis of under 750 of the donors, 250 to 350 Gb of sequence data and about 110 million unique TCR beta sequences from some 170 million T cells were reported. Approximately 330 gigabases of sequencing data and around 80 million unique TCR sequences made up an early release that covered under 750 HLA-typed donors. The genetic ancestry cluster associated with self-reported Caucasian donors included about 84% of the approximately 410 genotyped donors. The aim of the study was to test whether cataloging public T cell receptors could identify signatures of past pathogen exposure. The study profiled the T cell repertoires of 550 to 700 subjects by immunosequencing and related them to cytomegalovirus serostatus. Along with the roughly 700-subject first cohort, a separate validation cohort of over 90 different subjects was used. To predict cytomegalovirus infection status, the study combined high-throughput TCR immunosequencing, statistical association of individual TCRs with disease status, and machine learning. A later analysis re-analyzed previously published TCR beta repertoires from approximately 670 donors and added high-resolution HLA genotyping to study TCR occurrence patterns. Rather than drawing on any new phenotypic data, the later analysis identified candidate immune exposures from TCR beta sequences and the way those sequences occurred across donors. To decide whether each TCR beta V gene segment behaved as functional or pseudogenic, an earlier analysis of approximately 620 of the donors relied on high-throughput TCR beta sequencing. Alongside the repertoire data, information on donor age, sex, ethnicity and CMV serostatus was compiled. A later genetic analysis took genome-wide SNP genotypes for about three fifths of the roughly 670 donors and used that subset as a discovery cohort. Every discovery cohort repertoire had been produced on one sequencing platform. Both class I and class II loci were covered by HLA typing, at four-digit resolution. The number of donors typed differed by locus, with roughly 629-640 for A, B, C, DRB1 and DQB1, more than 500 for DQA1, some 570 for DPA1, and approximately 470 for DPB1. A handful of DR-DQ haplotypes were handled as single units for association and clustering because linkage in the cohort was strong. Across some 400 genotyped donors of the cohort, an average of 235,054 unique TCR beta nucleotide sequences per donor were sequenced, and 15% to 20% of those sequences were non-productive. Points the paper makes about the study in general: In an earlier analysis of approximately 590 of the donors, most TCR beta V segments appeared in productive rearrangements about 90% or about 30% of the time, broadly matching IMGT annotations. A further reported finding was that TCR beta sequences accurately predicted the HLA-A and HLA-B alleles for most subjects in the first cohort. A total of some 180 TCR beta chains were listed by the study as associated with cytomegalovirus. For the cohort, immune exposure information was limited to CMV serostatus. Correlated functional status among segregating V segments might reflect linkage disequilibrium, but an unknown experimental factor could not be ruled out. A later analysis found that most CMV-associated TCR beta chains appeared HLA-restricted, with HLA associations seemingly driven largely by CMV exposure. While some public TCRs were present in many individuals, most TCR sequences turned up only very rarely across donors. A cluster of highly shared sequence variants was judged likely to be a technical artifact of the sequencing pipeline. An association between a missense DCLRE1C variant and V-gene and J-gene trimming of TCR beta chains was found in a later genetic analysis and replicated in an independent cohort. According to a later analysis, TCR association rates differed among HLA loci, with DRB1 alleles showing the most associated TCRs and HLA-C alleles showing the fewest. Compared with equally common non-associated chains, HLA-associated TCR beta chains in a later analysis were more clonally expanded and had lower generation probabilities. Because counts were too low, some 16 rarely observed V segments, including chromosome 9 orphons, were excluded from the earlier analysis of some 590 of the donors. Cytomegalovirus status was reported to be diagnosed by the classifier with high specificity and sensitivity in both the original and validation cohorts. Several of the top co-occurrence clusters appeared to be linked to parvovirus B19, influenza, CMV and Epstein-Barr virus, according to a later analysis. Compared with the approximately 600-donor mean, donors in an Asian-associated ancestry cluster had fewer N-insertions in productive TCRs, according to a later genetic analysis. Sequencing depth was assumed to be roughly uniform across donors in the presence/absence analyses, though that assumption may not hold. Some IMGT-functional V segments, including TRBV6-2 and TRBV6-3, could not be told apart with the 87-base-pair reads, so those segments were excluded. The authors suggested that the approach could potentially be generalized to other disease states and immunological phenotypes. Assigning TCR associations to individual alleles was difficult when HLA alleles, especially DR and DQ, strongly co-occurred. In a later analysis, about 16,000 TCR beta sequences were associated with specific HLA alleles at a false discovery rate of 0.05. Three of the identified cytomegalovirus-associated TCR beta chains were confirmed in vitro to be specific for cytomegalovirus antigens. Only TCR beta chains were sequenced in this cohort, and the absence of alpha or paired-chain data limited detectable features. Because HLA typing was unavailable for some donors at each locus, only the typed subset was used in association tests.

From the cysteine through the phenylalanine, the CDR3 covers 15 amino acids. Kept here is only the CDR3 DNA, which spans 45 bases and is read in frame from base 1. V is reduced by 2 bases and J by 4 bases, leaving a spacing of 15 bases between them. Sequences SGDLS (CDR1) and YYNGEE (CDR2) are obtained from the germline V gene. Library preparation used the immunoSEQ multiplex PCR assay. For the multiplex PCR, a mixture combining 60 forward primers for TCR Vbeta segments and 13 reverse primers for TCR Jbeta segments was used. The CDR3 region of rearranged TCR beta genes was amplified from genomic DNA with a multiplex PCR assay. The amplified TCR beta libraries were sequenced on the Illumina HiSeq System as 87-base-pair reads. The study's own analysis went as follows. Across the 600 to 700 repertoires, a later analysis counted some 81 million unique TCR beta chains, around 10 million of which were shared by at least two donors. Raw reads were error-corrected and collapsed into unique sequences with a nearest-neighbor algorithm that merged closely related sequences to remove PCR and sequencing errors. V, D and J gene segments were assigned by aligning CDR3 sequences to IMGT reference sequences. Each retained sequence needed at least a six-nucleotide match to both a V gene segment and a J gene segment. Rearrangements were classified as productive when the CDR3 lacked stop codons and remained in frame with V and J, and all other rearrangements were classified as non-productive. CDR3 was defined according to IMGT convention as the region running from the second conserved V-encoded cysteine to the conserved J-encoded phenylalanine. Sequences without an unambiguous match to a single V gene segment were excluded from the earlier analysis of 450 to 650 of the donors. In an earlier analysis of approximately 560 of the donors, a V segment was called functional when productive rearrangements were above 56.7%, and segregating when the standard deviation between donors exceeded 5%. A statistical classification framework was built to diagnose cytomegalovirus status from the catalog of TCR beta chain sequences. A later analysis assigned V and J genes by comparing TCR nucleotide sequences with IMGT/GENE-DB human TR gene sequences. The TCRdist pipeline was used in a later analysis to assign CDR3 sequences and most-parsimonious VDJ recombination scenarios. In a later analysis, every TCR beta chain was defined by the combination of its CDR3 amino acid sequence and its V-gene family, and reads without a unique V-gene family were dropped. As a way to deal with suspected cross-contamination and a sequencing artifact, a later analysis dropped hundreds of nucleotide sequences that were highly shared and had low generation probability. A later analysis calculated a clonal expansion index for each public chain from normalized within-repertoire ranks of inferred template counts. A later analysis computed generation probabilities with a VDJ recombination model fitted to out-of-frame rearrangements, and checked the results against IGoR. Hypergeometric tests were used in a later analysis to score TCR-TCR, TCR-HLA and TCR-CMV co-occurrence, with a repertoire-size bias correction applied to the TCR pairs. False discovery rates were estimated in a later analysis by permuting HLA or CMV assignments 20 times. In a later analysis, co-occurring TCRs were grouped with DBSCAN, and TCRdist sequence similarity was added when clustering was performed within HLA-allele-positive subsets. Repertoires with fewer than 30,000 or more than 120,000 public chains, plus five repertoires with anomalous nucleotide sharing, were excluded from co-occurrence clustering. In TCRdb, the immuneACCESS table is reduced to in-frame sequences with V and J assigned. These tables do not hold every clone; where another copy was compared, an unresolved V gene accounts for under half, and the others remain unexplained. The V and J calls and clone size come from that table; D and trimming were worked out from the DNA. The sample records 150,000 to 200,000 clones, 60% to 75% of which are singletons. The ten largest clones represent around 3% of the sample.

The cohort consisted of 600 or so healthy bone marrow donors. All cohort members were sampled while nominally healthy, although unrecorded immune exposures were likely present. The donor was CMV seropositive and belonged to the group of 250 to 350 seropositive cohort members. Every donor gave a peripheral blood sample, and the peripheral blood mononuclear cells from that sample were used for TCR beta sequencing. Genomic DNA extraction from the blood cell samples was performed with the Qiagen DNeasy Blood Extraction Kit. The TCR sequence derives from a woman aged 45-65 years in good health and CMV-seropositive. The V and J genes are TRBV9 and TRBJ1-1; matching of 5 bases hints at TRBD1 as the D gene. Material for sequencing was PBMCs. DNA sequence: TGTGCCAGCAGCGTTGGCAGGGTAGTGGGCACTGAAGCTTTCTTT. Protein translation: CASSVGRVVGTEAFF. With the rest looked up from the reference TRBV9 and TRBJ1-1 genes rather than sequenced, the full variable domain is DSGVTQTPKHLITATGQRVTLRCSPRSGDLSVYWYQQSLDQGLQFLIQYYNGEERAKGNILERFSAQQFPDLHSELNLSSLELGDSALYFCASSVGRVVGTEAFFGQGTRLTVV.